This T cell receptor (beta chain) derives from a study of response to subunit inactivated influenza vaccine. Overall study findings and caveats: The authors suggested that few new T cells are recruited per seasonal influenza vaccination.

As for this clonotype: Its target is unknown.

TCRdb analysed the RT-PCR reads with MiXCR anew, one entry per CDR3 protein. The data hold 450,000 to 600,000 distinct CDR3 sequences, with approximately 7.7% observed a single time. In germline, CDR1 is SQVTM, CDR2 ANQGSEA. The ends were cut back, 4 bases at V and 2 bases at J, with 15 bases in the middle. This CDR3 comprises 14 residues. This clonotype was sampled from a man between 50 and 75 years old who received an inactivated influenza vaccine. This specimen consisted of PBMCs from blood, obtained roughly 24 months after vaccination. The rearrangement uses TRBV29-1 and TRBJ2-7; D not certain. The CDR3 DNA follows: TGCAGCGTTGTGAAGGGTGGGTCTCCCTACGAGCAGTACTTC. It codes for CSVVKGGSPYEQYF.